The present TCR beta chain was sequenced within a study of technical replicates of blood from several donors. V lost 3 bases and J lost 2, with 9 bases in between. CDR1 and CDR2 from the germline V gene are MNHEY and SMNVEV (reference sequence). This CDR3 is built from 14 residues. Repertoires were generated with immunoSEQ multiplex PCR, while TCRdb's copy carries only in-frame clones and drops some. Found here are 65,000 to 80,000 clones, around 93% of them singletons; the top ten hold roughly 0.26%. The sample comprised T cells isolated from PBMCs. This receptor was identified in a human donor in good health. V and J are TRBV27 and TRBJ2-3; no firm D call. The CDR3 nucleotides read TGTGCCAGCAGTTTGGTTCAGTTCACAGATACGCAGTATTTT. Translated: CASSLVQFTDTQYF.